The 27 T cell receptor beta chains below all came from one sample that was sequenced in a study of Graves' ophthalmopathy and Graves' hyperthyroidism. Transcripts of RNA were the source for amplifying TCR beta CDR3 regions. An initial RT-PCR round employing HTBI primers preceded a second-round multiplex PCR. MiXCR was run by TCRdb on the multiplex PCR reads, yielding one entry per CDR3 protein. Among 200,000 to 250,000 distinct CDR3 sequences, around 50% were seen once, and the ten largest hold roughly 50%. Material: peripheral blood. These TCRs come from an adult man with Graves' ophthalmopathy.

The chain recombines TRBV20-1 with TRBJ2-7; 9 bases match TRBD2. Trimming removed 4 bases from V and 3 bases from J; junction bases left unmatched: 4. CDR3 size: 13 residues. Germline CDR1 reads DFQATT; CDR2 reads SNEGSKA (reference sequence). In nucleotides, the CDR3 is TGCAGTGCTAATAGCGGGAGAAGCTACGAGCAGTACTTC. Translation: CSANSGRSYEQYF.

This clonotype occurred a few times. The chain employs TRBV10-3 and TRBJ1-2; 12 bases are shared with TRBD1. The CDR3 contains 15 residues. After removal of 4 bases from V and 4 bases from J, the junction contained 4 bases not matched to a gene. Germline V gene data show CDR1 as ENHRY and CDR2 as SYGVKD. The CDR3 DNA is TGTGCCATCAGTGCGGGACAGGGGGCTACCTATGGCTACACCTTC. Encoded protein: CAISAGQGATYGYTF.

This rearrangement joins TRBV5-1 to TRBJ2-7; perhaps TRBD1 as D (6 bases). Germline CDR1 and CDR2: SGHRS and YFSETQ. The CDR3 sequence is 13 residues long. The V end lost 2 bases, the J end lost 6 bases, and 12 bases lay between the germline ends. CDR3 bases: TGCGCCAGCAGCTTACTAAACAGGGTCGAGCAGTACTTC. Its protein is CASSLLNRVEQYF.

This clonotype came up a few times. The chain links TRBV20-1 to TRBJ2-2; maybe TRBD2 (5 bases). Germline assignment: CDR1 DFQATT and CDR2 SNEGSKA (reference sequence). V was trimmed by 5 bases and J by 6 bases, leaving 10 bases between them. CDR3 length equals 12 residues. The CDR3 bases are TGCAGTGCTTATGGAGGAGCCGGGGAGCTGTTTTTT. This codes for CSAYGGAGELFF.

The chain has TRBV6-6 and TRBJ2-7; D is possibly TRBD1 (6 bases). This CDR3 region has 11 residues. Germline values: CDR1 MNHNY, CDR2 SVGAGI (reference sequence). Trimming removed 5 bases from V and 10 bases from J, with 12 bases in between. DNA for the CDR3: TGTGCCAGCAGTGTACGACAGGATCAGTACTTC. Amino acids: CASSVRQDQYF.

Comment on this clonotype: It may be a read error: a sequence one base away is much more abundant. J is TRBJ2-6 and V is TRBV9; D is ambiguous. CDR1 and CDR2 (germline): SGDLS, YYNGEE. V was cut by 3 bases and J by 0 bases, with 7 bases left in between. The CDR3 extends over 15 amino acids. CDR3 bases: TGTGCCAGCAGCGGAAGGAGCTCTGGGGCCAACGTCCTGACTTTC. Residues: CASSGRSSGANVLTF. The entire variable domain, with the rest obtained from reference TRBV9 and TRBJ2-6, is as follows: DSGVTQTPKHLITATGQRVTLRCSPRSGDLSVYWYQQSLDQGLQFLIQYYNGEERAKGNILERFSAQQFPDLHSELNLSSLELGDSALYFCASSGRSSGANVLTFGAGSRLTVL.

A single count supports this clonotype. This chain connects TRBV5-1 to TRBJ1-2; 12 bases agree with TRBD1. Looked up from germline, CDR1 is SGHRS and CDR2 is YFSETQ. The J segment lost 6 bases and the V segment lost 4 bases, leaving 7 bases of the junction unmatched. This CDR3 has 15 amino acids. The CDR3, as DNA: TGCGCCAGCAGCCCGGGACAGGGGGCCTGGGATGGCTACACCTTC. Protein sequence: CASSPGQGAWDGYTF.

The V and J genes are TRBV7-9 and TRBJ2-7; 10 positions agree with TRBD1. The trim removed 4 bases at V and 3 bases at J, leaving 9 bases unmatched. The CDR3 spans 16 residues. From germline, CDR1 is SEHNR and CDR2 FQNEAQ (reference sequence). CDR3 nucleotides: TGTGCCAGCAGCTATGACGGGACAGGGGTTAGCTACGAGCAGTACTTC. Amino acids: CASSYDGTGVSYEQYF.

The chain carries TRBV12-3 or TRBV12-4 and TRBJ2-7; 8 positions agree with TRBD2. With 5 bases clipped from V and 0 bases from J, the junction kept 12 bases outside the gene matches. The CDR3 spans 17 residues. In DNA form, the CDR3 reads TGTGCCAGCAGTCACGGGGAACTAGCGGTTAGCTCCTACGAGCAGTACTTC. Protein: CASSHGELAVSSYEQYF.

CDR3 DNA: TGTGCCAGCAGGGGAAGGGTCTGGGGCACTGAAGCTTTCTTT. This translates into CASRGRVWGTEAFF. This rearrangement joins TRBV6-1 to TRBJ1-1; D is undetermined. V was shortened by 6 bases and J by 4 bases, with 15 bases between the two germline ends. Germline-derived CDR1 and CDR2 are MNHNS and SASEGT. The CDR3 extends over 14 amino acids.

The chain uses TRBV6-5 and TRBJ1-1; no firm D call. CDR1 and CDR2 from the germline V gene are MNHEY and SVGAGI. Trimming removed 0 bases at V and 2 bases at J, with 13 bases between. This CDR3 has 16 amino acids. CDR3 bases: TGTGCCAGCAGTTACTCAAGGGCAGCTCCTAACACTGAAGCTTTCTTT. Its translation is CASSYSRAAPNTEAFF.

The chain links TRBV6-5 to TRBJ2-7; the D is unclear. The V end lost 2 bases, the J end lost 5 bases, and 13 bases lay between the germline ends. This CDR3 region has 14 residues. From germline, CDR1 is MNHEY and CDR2 SVGAGI. The CDR3 sequence is CASSYGPDLDEQYF. The CDR3 coding sequence is TGTGCCAGCAGTTACGGGCCAGATTTAGACGAGCAGTACTTC.

V is TRBV10-1 and J is TRBJ1-1, with D possibly being TRBD1 (6 bases). The CDR3 has 15 amino acids. Looked up from germline, CDR1 is WNHNN and CDR2 is SYGVQD (reference sequence). V lost 6 bases to trimming and J lost 0 bases, with 14 bases between them. The CDR3: CASRKPGHLNTEAFF. The CDR3 nucleotides are TGCGCCAGCAGAAAACCGGGACATCTGAACACTGAAGCTTTCTTT.

This clonotype was seen a handful of times. The CDR3 loop is CASSPGTGPIGQYF. The DNA for the CDR3 is TGTGCCAGCAGCCCGGGGACAGGCCCGATTGGGCAGTACTTC. The chain links TRBV5-6 to TRBJ2-7; 8 nucleotides align to TRBD1. With 4 bases clipped from V and 9 bases from J, the junction kept 12 bases outside the gene matches. The CDR3 extends over 14 amino acids. Germline loops: CDR1 SGHDT, CDR2 YYEEEE.

The V gene is TRBV19, the J gene TRBJ2-6; a weak D match, TRBD1 (6 bases). The V gene's germline CDR1 is LNHDA and CDR2 SQIVND (reference sequence). V lost 7 bases and J 0 bases, leaving 19 bases between the germline ends. The CDR3 runs to 18 residues. In DNA, the CDR3 is TGTGCCAGTACCCTAGAAGGACAGTTTTACTCTGGGGCCAACGTCCTGACTTTC. Translation: CASTLEGQFYSGANVLTF.

The chain carries TRBV7-9 and TRBJ2-5; 8 nucleotides match TRBD2. Germline V CDR1 and CDR2: SEHNR, FQNEAQ (reference sequence). The CDR3 sequence is 15 residues long. Trimming at V came to 5 bases and at J to 5 bases, leaving 10 bases not matched to a gene. The CDR3 here is CASSRLAGGRETQYF. In nucleotides, the CDR3 is TGTGCCAGCAGCCGTTTGGCGGGAGGAAGGGAGACCCAGTACTTC.

This clonotype has just a few counts. V and J are TRBV7-8 and TRBJ1-2, with D perhaps TRBD1 (6 bases). The CDR3 consists of 16 residues. Per the germline V gene, CDR1 is SGHVS and CDR2 is FQNEAQ. V lost 1 base, J lost 8 bases, and 20 bases lay in between. CDR3 loop: CASSLVPGERGRGYTF. The CDR3 bases are TGTGCCAGCAGCTTAGTCCCCGGGGAACGGGGGCGAGGCTACACCTTC.

With regard to this clonotype: Its ends do not fully match the called genes, so a read error is possible. The genes are TRBV2 and TRBJ1-4; D might be TRBD1 (6 bases). CDR3 length: 15 amino acids. Germline CDR1 SNHLY, CDR2 FYNNEI. The CDR3 DNA sequence: TGCGCCAGCAGCTTGCCCGGACAGAGACCCGGAAAACTGTTTTTT. As protein: CASSLPGQRPGKLFF.

This chain links TRBV5-1 with TRBJ1-6, with D unclear. CDR3 size: 10 residues. The V and J ends lost 2 bases and 18 bases respectively, with 9 bases between them. Germline values: CDR1 SGHRS, CDR2 YFSETQ. Here the CDR3 reads CASSFYPDHF. In DNA, the CDR3 is TGCGCCAGCAGCTTCTACCCCGACCACTTT.

The rearrangement joins TRBV28 to TRBJ1-2; no reliable D call. The CDR3 runs to 12 residues. CDR1 and CDR2 (germline): MDHEN, SYDVKM. V was cut by 7 bases and J by 4 bases, with 10 bases left in between. The CDR3 spells CASTKGGYGYTF. The CDR3 region has the DNA TGTGCCAGCACCAAGGGCGGCTATGGCTACACCTTC.

The V and J genes are TRBV19 and TRBJ1-2; TRBD1 aligns across 9 bases. Germline CDR1 is LNHDA and CDR2 is SQIVND (reference sequence). The CDR3 has 13 amino acids. The J segment lost 7 bases and the V segment lost 4 bases, leaving 4 bases of the junction unmatched. CDR3 loop: CASSTQGASGYTF. The CDR3 DNA sequence: TGTGCCAGTAGTACACAGGGGGCGAGTGGCTACACCTTC.

There are a few counts of this clonotype. The chain uses TRBV7-6 and TRBJ1-2, with 12 nucleotides matching TRBD1. Trimming removed 5 bases from V and 3 bases from J; junction bases left unmatched: 4. The CDR3 length is 15 residues. Germline CDR1 and CDR2: SGHVS and FNYEAQ. CDR3 nucleotide sequence: TGTGCCAGCAGCCCGGGACAGGGGGCAGACTATGGCTACACCTTC. This codes for CASSPGQGADYGYTF.

This chain uses TRBV20-1 with TRBJ1-6; D gene ambiguous. This CDR3 contains 15 residues. The V and J ends lost 1 base and 7 bases respectively, with 14 bases between them. Per germline, CDR1 DFQATT and CDR2 SNEGSKA (reference sequence). CDR3 nucleotide sequence: TGCAGTGCTAGAGGGGCGAAGCAGAAAAATTCACCCCTCCACTTT. Protein product: CSARGAKQKNSPLHF.

V and J are TRBV2 and TRBJ2-1, with D tentatively TRBD1 (7 bases). V dropped 2 bases and J dropped 10 bases, with 18 bases sitting between them. This CDR3 spans 15 amino acids. Germline V gives CDR1 SNHLY, CDR2 FYNNEI. The DNA of the CDR3 is TGTGCCAGCAGTGAATGGCCGGCAGGGGGGAGGGAGCAGTTCTTC. Its translation is CASSEWPAGGREQFF.

This clonotype occurred many times. V usage is TRBV24-1 and J usage is TRBJ2-5, with unresolved D. This CDR3 comprises 12 residues. The V gene lost 5 bases and the J gene lost 2 bases, with 5 bases spanning the gap. CDR1 is KGHDR and CDR2 is SFDVKD in the germline V gene. CDR3 in DNA: TGTGCCACCAGTGTACTTCAAGAGACCCAGTACTTC. Amino acid sequence: CATSVLQETQYF.

J is TRBJ2-7 and V is TRBV4-2; possibly TRBD1 for D (6 bases). This CDR3 has 14 amino acids. Germline lookup yields CDR1 LGHNA and CDR2 YNFKEQ. The V and J ends lost 4 bases and 4 bases respectively, with 14 bases between them. Written as DNA, the CDR3 is TGTGCCAGCAGCCCGACCGGGACACCATACGAGCAGTACTTC. This sequence encodes CASSPTGTPYEQYF.

The V call is TRBV24-1, the J call TRBJ1-1; D is possibly TRBD1 (6 bases). The CDR3 spans 13 residues. Germline V gives CDR1 KGHDR, CDR2 SFDVKD. V lost 3 bases, J lost 8 bases, and 12 bases lay in between. CDR3 sequence (DNA): TGTGCCACCAGTGATGTCACAGGGAGGGAAGCTTTCTTT. It specifies CATSDVTGREAFF.